A selection of T cell receptor beta chains follows, all from one sample in a study of blood T cells in healthy people across ages. TCRdb independently ran MiXCR on the 5' RACE reads; one entry per CDR3 protein. The sample includes under 850,000 distinct CDR3 sequences, about 36% of them seen just once. Sequenced material: blood. The receptor source for this set is a man in his late teens or twenties in good health. CDR3s include the opening cysteine and the closing phenylalanine or tryptophan. The order of the fields is D gene, V gene, clone size, J gene, CDR3 DNA, CDR3 protein. A D gene is named only where the DNA matches it firmly. Size is stated for part of the rows, as once, few or many counts, or as a class when the clone is expanded.

-	TRBV28	-	TRBJ1-5	TGTGCCAGCAGTAGTAACCGGTTGGGTAGCAATCAGCCCCAGCATTTT	CASSSNRLGSNQPQHF
TRBD1	TRBV12-3/TRBV12-4	-	TRBJ1-6	TGTGCCAGCAGTTCGGACAGGGTTTCACCCCTCCACTTT	CASSSDRVSPLHF
-	TRBV20-1	many	TRBJ2-5	TGCAGTGCCGCCCCCACGCCGGATTTGGAGACCCAGTACTTC	CSAAPTPDLETQYF
-	TRBV29-1	-	TRBJ2-1	TGCAGCGTTCCCCCGAGGGCGAGCTCCTACAATGAGCAGTTCTTC	CSVPPRASSYNEQFF
TRBD1	TRBV4-2	-	TRBJ1-1	TGTGCCAGCAGCCAAGCGAGGACAGGGGGGGCTTTCTTT	CASSQARTGGAFF
-	TRBV7-9	few	TRBJ1-6	TGTGCCAGCAGCTCGGCGGGAAGCGTCCTCCACTTT	CASSSAGSVLHF
-	TRBV20-1	-	TRBJ2-7	TGCAGTGCTAGAGACAGGATACTCTACGAGCAGTACTTC	CSARDRILYEQYF
TRBD2	TRBV2	-	TRBJ2-1	TGTGCCAGCAGTCCCCAGGGACTAGCAAAAACGGAGCAGTTCTTC	CASSPQGLAKTEQFF
-	TRBV4-3	few	TRBJ1-2	TGCGCCAGCAGCCAAGAGCAGGGGATAGGCTATGGCTACACCTTC	CASSQEQGIGYGYTF
-	TRBV6-1	few	TRBJ1-2	TGTGCCAGCAGTGCCGGCGGGGGTGTCTATGGCTACACCTTC	CASSAGGGVYGYTF
-	TRBV5-1	few	TRBJ2-1	TGCGCCAGCAGCTGGCAAGGGAGCCCCTACAATGAGCAGTTCTTC	CASSWQGSPYNEQFF
-	TRBV4-1	few	TRBJ1-4	TGCGCCAGCAGCCAGTTGGGAGGGGCGAGGGAAAAACTGTTTTTT	CASSQLGGAREKLFF
TRBD2	TRBV10-3	-	TRBJ2-3	TGTGCCACCGTAGGACTAGCGGGGAGCACAGATACGCAGTATTTT	CATVGLAGSTDTQYF
TRBD2	TRBV4-2	-	TRBJ2-1	TGTGCCAGCACCCCTAGCGGGGGGGGCTACAATGAGCAGTTCTTC	CASTPSGGGYNEQFF
-	TRBV4-2	few	TRBJ2-1	TGTGCCAGCAGCCAAGTTCTAAACAATGAGCAGTTCTTC	CASSQVLNNEQFF
-	TRBV9	-	TRBJ2-3	TGTGCCAGCAGCGTAGTGGGACGGGATACGCAGTATTTT	CASSVVGRDTQYF
-	TRBV29-1	many	TRBJ2-7	TGCAGCGTTGAATGGGACGGAGACAAGAACTACGAGCAGTACTTC	CSVEWDGDKNYEQYF
-	TRBV20-1	few	TRBJ2-7	TGCAGTGCTAGAGCCCAGGCCTGGGGCGAGCAGTACTTC	CSARAQAWGEQYF
TRBD2	TRBV12-3/TRBV12-4	-	TRBJ2-3	TGTGCCAGCAAGCGGGGGACCGCAGATACGCAGTATTTT	CASKRGTADTQYF
-	TRBV4-2	-	TRBJ2-7	TGTGCCAGCAGCCAAGGAGGGCTTTACGAGCAGTACTTC	CASSQGGLYEQYF
TRBD1	TRBV28	-	TRBJ2-5	TGTGCCAGCAGGACCAGGGGGCGAGAGACCCAGTACTTC	CASRTRGRETQYF
-	TRBV2	few	TRBJ2-7	TGTGCCAGCACTTCCGGGACCCCCCAGCAGTACTTC	CASTSGTPQQYF
TRBD2	TRBV5-1	-	TRBJ2-7	TGCGCCAACAGCTTGGGGGGGGTGAGCTCCTACAATGAGCAGTACTTC	CANSLGGVSSYNEQYF
-	TRBV27	few	TRBJ1-2	TGTGCCAGCAGTTCTCTCGACAGGTTCTATGGCTACACCTTC	CASSSLDRFYGYTF
-	TRBV20-1	-	TRBJ1-1	TGCAGTGCACTGGTGATGAACACTGAAGTTTTCTTT	CSALVMNTEVFF
-	TRBV12-3/TRBV12-4	many	TRBJ2-3	TGTGCCAGCAGTCGCAAACGGGGGGATACGCAGTATTTT	CASSRKRGDTQYF
-	TRBV6-6	-	TRBJ1-1	TGTGCCAGCCTCTTCGACACTGAAGCTTTCTTT	CASLFDTEAFF
-	TRBV12-3/TRBV12-4	few	TRBJ2-2	TGTGCCAGCAGTTTGGTCAGCGGGAACACCGGGGAGCTGTTTTTT	CASSLVSGNTGELFF
-	TRBV7-2	few	TRBJ1-1	TGTGCCAGCAGCCGTGATATGACAGGCACTGAAGCTTTCTTT	CASSRDMTGTEAFF
-	TRBV4-2	few	TRBJ2-2	TGTGCCAGCAGCCAAGAACGTAGGGGTACCGGGGAGCTGTTTTTT	CASSQERRGTGELFF
-	TRBV2	-	TRBJ2-3	TGTGCCAGCAGTTTTGACGGCCTGAGTACGCAGTATTTT	CASSFDGLSTQYF
TRBD1	TRBV5-4	-	TRBJ2-7	TGTGCCAGCAGTCCCCCCGGACAGGCCTCCTACGAGCAGTACTTC	CASSPPGQASYEQYF
-	TRBV7-2	many	TRBJ2-5	TGTGCCAGCGAAGGGGAGACCCAGTACTTC	CASEGETQYF
-	TRBV28	-	TRBJ1-4	TGTGCCGCCACGTGGCAGGGGCTTGAAAAACTGTTTTTT	CAATWQGLEKLFF
-	TRBV7-9	-	TRBJ1-1	TGTGCCAGCAGCTTAACAGGGTATCCTGAAGCTTTCTTT	CASSLTGYPEAFF
-	TRBV28	-	TRBJ2-1	TGTGCCAGCAGTTCCCCATTCAGTGAGCAGTTCTTC	CASSSPFSEQFF
-	TRBV12-3/TRBV12-4	few	TRBJ2-5	TGTGCCAGCAGCTGGGCCGCAGGGGAGACCCAGTACTTC	CASSWAAGETQYF
TRBD1	TRBV4-1	-	TRBJ1-1	TGCGCCAGCAGCCAAGACGTTATTCACAGGGGGCTGGCTGAAGCTTTCTTT	CASSQDVIHRGLAEAFF
TRBD1	TRBV4-3	many	TRBJ2-7	TGCGCCAGCAGCCTCGGACAGGGGGGTTCCTACGAGCAGTACTTC	CASSLGQGGSYEQYF
TRBD1	TRBV15	-	TRBJ1-2	TGTGCCACCAGCGGACAGGACGGTATGAACTATGGCTACACCTTC	CATSGQDGMNYGYTF
-	TRBV3-1	-	TRBJ2-3	TGTGCCAGCAGCCACAGGAACACAGATACGCAGTATTTT	CASSHRNTDTQYF
-	TRBV19	-	TRBJ1-2	TGTGCCAGTAGTATGAGTATGGCAGCCTTCTATGGCTACACCTTC	CASSMSMAAFYGYTF
-	TRBV27	-	TRBJ2-3	TGTGCCAGCAGTTTAGACCGCGGGGGCTCAGATACGCAGTATTTT	CASSLDRGGSDTQYF
-	TRBV12-3/TRBV12-4	-	TRBJ2-1	TGTGCCAGCAGTTTCGTGCCAAACAATGAGCAGTTCTTC	CASSFVPNNEQFF
TRBD2	TRBV7-3	few	TRBJ2-2	TGTGCCAGCAGCTCCCGAACTAGCGGGCTTACCGGGGAGCTGTTTTTT	CASSSRTSGLTGELFF
-	TRBV20-1	few	TRBJ2-1	TGCAGTGCTAGCCGAGCGGGTACCCCGCAGTTCTTC	CSASRAGTPQFF
-	TRBV20-1	-	TRBJ2-1	TGCAGTGCTAGGGGGGGCAACTACAATGAGCAGTTCTTC	CSARGGNYNEQFF
TRBD1	TRBV20-1	once	TRBJ1-6	TGCAGTGCGGGTTCGGGACAGGGTCGTAATTCACCCCTCCACTTT	CSAGSGQGRNSPLHF
-	TRBV4-3	-	TRBJ1-2	TGCGCCAGCAGCCTCCGACCCCCACAGGTCTATGGCTACACCTTC	CASSLRPPQVYGYTF